This TCR beta chain originates from a study of Graves' ophthalmopathy and Graves' hyperthyroidism. V dropped 5 bases and J dropped 9; count of bases not matched to a gene: 8. The CDR3 has 16 residues. Germline CDR1 reads SGHAT; CDR2 reads FQNNGV. Study-wide results and limits: Progression of ophthalmopathy was predicted by the model with 70% to 71% sensitivity and around 72% specificity.

As to this clonotype: The antigen is unknown.

Transcripts of RNA were the source for amplifying TCR beta CDR3 regions. In the first round, RT-PCR was carried out with HTBI primers, and a multiplex PCR formed the second round. TCRdb re-analysed the multiplex PCR reads in MiXCR, keeping a single row per CDR3 protein. The table records about 210,000 distinct CDR3 sequences, under 30% of them present only once. Excluded: other autoimmune disease, uncontrolled infection, pregnancy or lactation. Diagnostic conclusions were grounded in clinical symptoms, serum thyroxine, TRAb, thyroid ultrasound and orbital computed tomography. The origin of this receptor is a man aged 50-60 years with Graves' ophthalmopathy. This chain links TRBV11-2 with TRBJ2-2; 14 nucleotides align to TRBD2. Sequencing was performed on peripheral blood. CDR3 DNA sequence: TGTGCCAGCAGCACCACGACTAGCGGGAGGGCTCGGGAGCTGTTTTTT. It encodes CASSTTTSGRARELFF.